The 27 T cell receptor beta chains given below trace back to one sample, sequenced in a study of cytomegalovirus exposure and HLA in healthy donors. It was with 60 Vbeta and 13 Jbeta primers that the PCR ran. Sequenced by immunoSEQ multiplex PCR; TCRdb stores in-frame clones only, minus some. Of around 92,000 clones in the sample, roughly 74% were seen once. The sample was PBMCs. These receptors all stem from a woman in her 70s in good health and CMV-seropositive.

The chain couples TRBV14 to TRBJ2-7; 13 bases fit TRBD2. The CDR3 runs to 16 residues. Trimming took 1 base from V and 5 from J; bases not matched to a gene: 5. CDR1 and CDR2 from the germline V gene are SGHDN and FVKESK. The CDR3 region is CASSQVGLAGQNEQYF. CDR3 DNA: TGTGCCAGCAGCCAAGTGGGACTAGCGGGACAGAACGAGCAGTACTTC.

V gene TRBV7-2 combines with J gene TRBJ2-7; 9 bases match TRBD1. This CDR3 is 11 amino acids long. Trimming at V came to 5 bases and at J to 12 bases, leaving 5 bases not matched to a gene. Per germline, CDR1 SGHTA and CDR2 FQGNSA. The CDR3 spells CASSLGTGPYF. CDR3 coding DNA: TGTGCCAGCAGCCTAGGGACAGGGCCGTACTTC.

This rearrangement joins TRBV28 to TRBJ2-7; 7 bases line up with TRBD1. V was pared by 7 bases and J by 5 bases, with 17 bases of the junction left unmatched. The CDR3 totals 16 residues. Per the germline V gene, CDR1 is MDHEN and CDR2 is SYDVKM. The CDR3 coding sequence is TGTGCCAGCACTTATGAGGGGGCAGTGGCTTTCAACGAGCAGTACTTC. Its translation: CASTYEGAVAFNEQYF.

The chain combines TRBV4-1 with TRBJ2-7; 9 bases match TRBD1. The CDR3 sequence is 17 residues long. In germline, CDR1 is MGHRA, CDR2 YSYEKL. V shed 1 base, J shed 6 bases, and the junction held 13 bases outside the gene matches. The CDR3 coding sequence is TGCGCCAGCAGCCAAGGCGGATGGAGGGACAGGGCAGGCGAGCAGTACTTC. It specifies CASSQGGWRDRAGEQYF.

CDR3: CASSASGTPNQPQHF. The CDR3 coding sequence is TGTGCCAGCAGCGCGTCCGGGACACCTAATCAGCCCCAGCATTTT. The rearrangement uses TRBV9 and TRBJ1-5; a weak D match, TRBD1 (6 bases). Trimming shortened V by 3 bases and J by 4 bases, and 14 bases separated the two germline ends. CDR1 and CDR2 (germline): SGDLS, YYNGEE. The CDR3 covers 15 residues.

CDR3 DNA: TGTGCCAGCAGCTATATAGCGGGAGCAAAGGATGAGCAGTTCTTC. It encodes CASSYIAGAKDEQFF. The rearrangement links TRBV7-3 to TRBJ2-1; TRBD2 agrees at 9 bases. The CDR3 is made up of 15 amino acids. The ends lost 4 bases at V and 8 bases at J; junction bases unmatched: 9. Germline V CDR1 and CDR2: SGHTA, FQGTGA.

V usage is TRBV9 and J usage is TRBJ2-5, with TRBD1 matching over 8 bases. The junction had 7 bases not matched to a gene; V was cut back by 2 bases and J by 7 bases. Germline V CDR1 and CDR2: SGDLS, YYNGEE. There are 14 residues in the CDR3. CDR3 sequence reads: CASSVGQGLSTQYF. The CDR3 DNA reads TGTGCCAGCAGCGTTGGACAGGGCCTGTCGACCCAGTACTTC.

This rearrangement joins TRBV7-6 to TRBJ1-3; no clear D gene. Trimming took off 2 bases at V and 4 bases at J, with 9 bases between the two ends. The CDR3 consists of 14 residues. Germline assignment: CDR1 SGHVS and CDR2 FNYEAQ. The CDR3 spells CASSLQAFGNTIYF. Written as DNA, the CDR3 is TGTGCCAGCAGCTTACAGGCCTTCGGAAACACCATATATTTT.

CDR3 amino acids: CASSLGQGVEQYF. DNA for the CDR3: TGCGCCAGCAGCTTGGGACAGGGGGTAGAGCAGTACTTC. This rearrangement joins TRBV5-1 to TRBJ2-7; TRBD1 agrees at 9 bases. The V segment lost 0 bases and the J segment 7 bases; nucleotides outside the gene matches: 2. Germline values: CDR1 SGHRS, CDR2 YFSETQ. This CDR3 is built from 13 residues.

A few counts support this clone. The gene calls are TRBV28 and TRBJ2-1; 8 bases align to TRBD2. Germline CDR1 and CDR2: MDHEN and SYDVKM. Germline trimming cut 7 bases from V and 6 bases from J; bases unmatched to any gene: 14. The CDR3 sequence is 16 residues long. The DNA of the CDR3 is TGTGCCAGCAACCCACAGCCGGGAGGGCCCAGCAATGAGCAGTTCTTC. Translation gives CASNPQPGGPSNEQFF.

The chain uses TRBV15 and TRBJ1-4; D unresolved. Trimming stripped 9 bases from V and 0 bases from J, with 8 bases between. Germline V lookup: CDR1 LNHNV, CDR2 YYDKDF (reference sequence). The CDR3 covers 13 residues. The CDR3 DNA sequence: TGTGCCACGGCGCGGGCAACTAATGAAAAACTGTTTTTT. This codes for CATARATNEKLFF.

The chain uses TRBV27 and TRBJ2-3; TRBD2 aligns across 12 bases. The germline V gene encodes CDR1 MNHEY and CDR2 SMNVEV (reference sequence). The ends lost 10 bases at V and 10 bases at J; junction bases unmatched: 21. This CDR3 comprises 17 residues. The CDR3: CATGGGRSSGRVLAQYF. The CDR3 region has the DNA TGTGCCACTGGCGGGGGGCGGTCTAGCGGGAGGGTTTTGGCGCAGTATTTT.

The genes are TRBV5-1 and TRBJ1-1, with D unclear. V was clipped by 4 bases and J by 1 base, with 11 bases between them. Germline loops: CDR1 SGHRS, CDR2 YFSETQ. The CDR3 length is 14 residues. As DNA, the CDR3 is TGCGCCAGCAGCCCTCTTGCGGGGAACACTGAAGCTTTCTTT. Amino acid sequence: CASSPLAGNTEAFF.

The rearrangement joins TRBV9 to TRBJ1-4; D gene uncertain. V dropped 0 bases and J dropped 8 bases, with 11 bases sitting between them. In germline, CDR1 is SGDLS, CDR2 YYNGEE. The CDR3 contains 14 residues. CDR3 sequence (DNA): TGTGCCAGCAGCGTAGGGCCCCATCGAGAAAAACTGTTTTTT. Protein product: CASSVGPHREKLFF.

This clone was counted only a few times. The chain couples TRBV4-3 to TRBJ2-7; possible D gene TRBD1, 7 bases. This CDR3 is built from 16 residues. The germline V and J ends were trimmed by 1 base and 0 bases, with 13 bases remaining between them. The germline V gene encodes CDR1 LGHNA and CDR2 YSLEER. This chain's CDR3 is CASSQVAGQSSYEQYF. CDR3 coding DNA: TGCGCCAGCAGCCAAGTGGCGGGACAGAGCTCCTACGAGCAGTACTTC.

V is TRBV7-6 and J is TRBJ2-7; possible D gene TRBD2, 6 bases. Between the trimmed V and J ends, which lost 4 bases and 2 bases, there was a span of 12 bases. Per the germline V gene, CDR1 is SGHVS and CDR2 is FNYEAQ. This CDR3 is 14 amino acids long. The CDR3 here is CASSSLEGTYEQYF. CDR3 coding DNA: TGTGCCAGCAGCTCACTGGAGGGGACCTACGAGCAGTACTTC.

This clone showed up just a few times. CDR3 nucleotides: TGTGCCATCAGAGACAGGACAACTAATGAAAAACTGTTTTTT. Translation: CAIRDRTTNEKLFF. The chain combines TRBV10-3 with TRBJ1-4; a possible D gene is TRBD1 (6 bases). The V gene's germline CDR1 is ENHRY and CDR2 SYGVKD. The CDR3 is 14 amino acids. Trimming shortened V by 6 bases and J by 0 bases, and 8 bases separated the two germline ends.

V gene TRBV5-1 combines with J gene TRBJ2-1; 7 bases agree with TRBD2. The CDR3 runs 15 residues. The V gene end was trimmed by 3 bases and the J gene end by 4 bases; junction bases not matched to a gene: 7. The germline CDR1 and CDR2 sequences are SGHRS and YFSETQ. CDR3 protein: CASSSNPGLYNEQFF. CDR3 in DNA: TGCGCCAGCAGCTCCAACCCGGGACTATACAATGAGCAGTTCTTC.

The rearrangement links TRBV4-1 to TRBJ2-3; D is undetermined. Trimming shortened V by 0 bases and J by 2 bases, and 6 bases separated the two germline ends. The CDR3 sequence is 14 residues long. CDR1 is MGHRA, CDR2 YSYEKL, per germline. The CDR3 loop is CASSQEQNTDTQYF. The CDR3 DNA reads TGCGCCAGCAGCCAAGAACAAAACACAGATACGCAGTATTTT.

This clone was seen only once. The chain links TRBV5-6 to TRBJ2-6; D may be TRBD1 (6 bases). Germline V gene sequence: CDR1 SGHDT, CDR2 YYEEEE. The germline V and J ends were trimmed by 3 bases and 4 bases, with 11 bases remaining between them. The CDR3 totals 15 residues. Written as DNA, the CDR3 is TGTGCCAGCAGCTCGTGGACAGCAGGGGCCAACGTCCTGACTTTC. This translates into CASSSWTAGANVLTF.

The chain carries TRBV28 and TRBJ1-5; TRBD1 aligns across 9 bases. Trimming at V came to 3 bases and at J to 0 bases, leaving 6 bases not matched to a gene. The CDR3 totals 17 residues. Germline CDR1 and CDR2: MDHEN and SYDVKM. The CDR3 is CASSFTGGGYSNQPQHF. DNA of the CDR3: TGTGCCAGCAGTTTCACAGGGGGCGGCTATAGCAATCAGCCCCAGCATTTT.

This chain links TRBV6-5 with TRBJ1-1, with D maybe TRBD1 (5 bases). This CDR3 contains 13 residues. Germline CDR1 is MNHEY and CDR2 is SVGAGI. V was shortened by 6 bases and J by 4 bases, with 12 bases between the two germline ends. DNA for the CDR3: TGTGCCAGCAGCTACGTGGGGGGCACTGAAGCTTTCTTT. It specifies CASSYVGGTEAFF.

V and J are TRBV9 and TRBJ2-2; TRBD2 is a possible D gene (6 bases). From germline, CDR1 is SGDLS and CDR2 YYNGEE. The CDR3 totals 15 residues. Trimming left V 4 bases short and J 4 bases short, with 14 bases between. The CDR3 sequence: CASSPRGLGTGELFF. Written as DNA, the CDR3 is TGTGCCAGCAGCCCCCGGGGGTTGGGCACCGGGGAGCTGTTTTTT.

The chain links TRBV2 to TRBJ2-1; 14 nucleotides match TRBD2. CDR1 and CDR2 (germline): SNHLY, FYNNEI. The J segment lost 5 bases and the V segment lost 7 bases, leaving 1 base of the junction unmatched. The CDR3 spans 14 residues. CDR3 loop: CASMTSGRDNEQFF. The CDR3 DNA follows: TGTGCCAGCATGACTAGCGGGAGGGACAATGAGCAGTTCTTC.

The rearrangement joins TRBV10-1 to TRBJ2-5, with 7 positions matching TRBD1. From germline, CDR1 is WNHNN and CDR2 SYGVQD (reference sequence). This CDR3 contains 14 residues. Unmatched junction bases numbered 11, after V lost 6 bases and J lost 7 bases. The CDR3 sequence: CASSQGTDHGTQYF. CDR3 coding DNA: TGCGCCAGCAGCCAAGGGACAGATCACGGGACCCAGTACTTC.

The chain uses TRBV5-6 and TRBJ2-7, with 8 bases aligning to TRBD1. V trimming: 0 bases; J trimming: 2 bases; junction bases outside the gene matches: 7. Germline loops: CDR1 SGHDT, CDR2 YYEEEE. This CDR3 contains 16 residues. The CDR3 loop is CASSLERGTGPYEQYF. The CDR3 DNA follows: TGTGCCAGCAGCTTGGAAAGGGGGACAGGCCCCTACGAGCAGTACTTC.

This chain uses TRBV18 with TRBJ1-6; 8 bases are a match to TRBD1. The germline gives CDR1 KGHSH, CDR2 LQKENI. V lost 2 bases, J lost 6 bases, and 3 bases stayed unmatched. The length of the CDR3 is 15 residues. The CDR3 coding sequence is TGTGCCAGCTCACCAGCGGACAGGGTTAATTCACCCCTCCACTTT. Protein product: CASSPADRVNSPLHF.